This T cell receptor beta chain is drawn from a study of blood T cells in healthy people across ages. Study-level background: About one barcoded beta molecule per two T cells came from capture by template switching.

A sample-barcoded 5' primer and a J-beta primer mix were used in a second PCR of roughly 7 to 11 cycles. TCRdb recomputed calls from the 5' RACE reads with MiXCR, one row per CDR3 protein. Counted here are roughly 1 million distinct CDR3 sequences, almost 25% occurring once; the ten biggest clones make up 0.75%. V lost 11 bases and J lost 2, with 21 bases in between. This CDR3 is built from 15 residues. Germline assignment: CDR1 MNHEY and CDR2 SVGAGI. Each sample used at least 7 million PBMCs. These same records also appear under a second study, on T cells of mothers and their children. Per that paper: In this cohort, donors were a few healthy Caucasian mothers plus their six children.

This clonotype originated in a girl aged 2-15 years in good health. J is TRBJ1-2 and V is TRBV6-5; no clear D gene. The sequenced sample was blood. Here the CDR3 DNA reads TGTGCCGGCAATATTCGCCGTCATGACAACTATGGCTACACCTTC. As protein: CAGNIRRHDNYGYTF.